The TCR beta chain under discussion was sequenced for a study of shared clonotypes between healthy human individuals. As to this clone: Its antigen is as yet unknown.

Findings and limits, study-wide: Against clonotypes common to all four donors, non-shared ones had lower generation probabilities. Donor scarcity curtailed the genetic and exposure-history diversity represented herein.

Germline V gene data show CDR1 as MGHRA and CDR2 as YSYEKL. This CDR3 comprises 17 residues. V shed 2 bases and J 4 bases; nucleotides not matched to a gene: 8. Source study methods: From ImmunoSEQ came sequences covering only the junction and carrying no quality scores, so filtering differed. Generated by immunoSEQ multiplex PCR, the TCRdb table keeps only in-frame clones and is missing some. Clonal size and the V and J genes are those of that table, whereas D and trimming came from the DNA. This sample carries 950,000 to 1,300,000 clones, around four fifths of them seen once, and the ten largest clones take 1.2% to 1.5%.

The sequencing sample was made of memory CD4+ T cells sorted from blood. Subset given: CD45RA-negative fraction. The sequence was obtained from a young man in good health. The chain is built from TRBV4-1 and TRBJ2-5, with 12 bases identical to TRBD2. The DNA of the CDR3 is TGCGCCAGCAGCCAACGGGCTAGCGGGAGGGAGTTAGAGACCCAGTACTTC. It codes for CASSQRASGRELETQYF.